The 27 T cell receptor beta chains below all came from one sample that was sequenced in a study of cytomegalovirus exposure and HLA in healthy donors. PCR employed 60 Vbeta and 13 Jbeta primers. Data came from immunoSEQ multiplex PCR; TCRdb stores just in-frame clones and leaves some out. The top ten hold 1% of the sample, which has about 170,000 clones, 85% seen once. The source material was PBMCs. These receptors were taken from a boy under 10 years old in good health and CMV-seronegative.

For the CDR3, the DNA is TGCAGTGCCGGTGATCAGCCCCAGCATTTT. Translation gives CSAGDQPQHF. V usage is TRBV20-1 and J usage is TRBJ1-5; no clear D gene. The V gene lost 6 bases and the J gene lost 5 bases, with 5 bases spanning the gap. The CDR3 is 10 residues long. Germline CDR1 DFQATT, CDR2 SNEGSKA (reference sequence).

The CDR3, as DNA: TGTGCCAGCAGCTTAGTAGCGGGAGGGCTCCCATACGAGCAGTACTTC. As protein: CASSLVAGGLPYEQYF. The chain combines TRBV11-2 with TRBJ2-7, with 11 nucleotides matching TRBD2. CDR1 is SGHAT, CDR2 FQNNGV, per germline. The CDR3 is 16 residues long. The V and J ends lost 1 base and 4 bases, in that order; junction bases with no gene match: 6.

The gene calls are TRBV5-5 and TRBJ1-1; D is uncertain. Germline loops: CDR1 SGHKS, CDR2 YYEKEE (reference sequence). Trimming left V 0 bases short and J 0 bases short, with 3 bases between. The CDR3 consists of 13 residues. The CDR3 loop reads CASSLGMNTEAFF. CDR3 sequence (DNA): TGTGCCAGCAGCTTGGGTATGAACACTGAAGCTTTCTTT.

The chain links TRBV11-1 to TRBJ2-7; TRBD1 aligns across 9 bases. This CDR3 has 16 amino acids. J gave up 0 bases and V 5 bases, and 8 bases lay outside the gene matches. Germline V lookup: CDR1 SGHAT, CDR2 FQDESV (reference sequence). This CDR3 is CASSPGTGPSSYEQYF. The DNA for the CDR3 is TGTGCCAGCAGCCCAGGGACAGGGCCTAGCTCCTACGAGCAGTACTTC.

The V gene is TRBV27, the J gene TRBJ2-1; D is perhaps TRBD2 (5 bases). Germline loops: CDR1 MNHEY, CDR2 SMNVEV (reference sequence). CDR3 length equals 16 residues. Between the trimmed V and J ends, which lost 3 bases and 0 bases, there was a span of 12 bases. CDR3 sequence (DNA): TGTGCCAGCAGTTTTTGGGCCGCGGGCTCCTACAATGAGCAGTTCTTC. Translated, it gives CASSFWAAGSYNEQFF.

The V and J genes are TRBV18 and TRBJ1-1, with D perhaps matching TRBD1 (5 bases). Germline V lookup: CDR1 KGHSH, CDR2 LQKENI. V lost 2 bases, J lost 3 bases, and 7 bases lay in between. This CDR3 is built from 13 residues. The CDR3 DNA follows: TGTGCCAGCTCACCAGGGGGGGACACTGAAGCTTTCTTT. This gives the protein CASSPGGDTEAFF.

The rearrangement joins TRBV27 to TRBJ1-2; D is undetermined. The germline CDR1 and CDR2 sequences are MNHEY and SMNVEV (reference sequence). The CDR3 sequence is 14 residues long. With 4 bases removed from V and 6 bases from J, the gap between germline ends came to 15 bases. CDR3 sequence (DNA): TGTGCCAGCAGTTCCTCCGTGTTTGGGCATGGCTACACCTTC. It yields the protein CASSSSVFGHGYTF.

The chain employs TRBV9 and TRBJ2-1, with 12 bases that match TRBD2. CDR3 length equals 17 residues. CDR1 SGDLS and CDR2 YYNGEE come from the germline V gene. With 3 bases clipped from V and 3 bases from J, the junction kept 7 bases outside the gene matches. CDR3 protein: CASSARLAGEYYNEQFF. CDR3 nucleotides: TGTGCCAGCAGCGCAAGACTAGCGGGAGAGTACTACAATGAGCAGTTCTTC. The full variable domain, completed using reference TRBV9 and TRBJ2-1, is DSGVTQTPKHLITATGQRVTLRCSPRSGDLSVYWYQQSLDQGLQFLIQYYNGEERAKGNILERFSAQQFPDLHSELNLSSLELGDSALYFCASSARLAGEYYNEQFFGPGTRLTVL.

This rearrangement joins TRBV28 to TRBJ2-3; D unclear. Germline values: CDR1 MDHEN, CDR2 SYDVKM. The CDR3 contains 12 residues. Trimming cost V 4 bases and J 4 bases, with 6 bases left between them. The CDR3 reads CASSSTADTQYF. CDR3 in DNA: TGTGCCAGCAGTTCCACAGCAGATACGCAGTATTTT.

The chain employs TRBV28 and TRBJ1-6, with 7 positions matching TRBD1. This CDR3 comprises 18 residues. The V and J ends lost 0 bases and 3 bases, in that order; junction bases with no gene match: 8. Germline V CDR1 and CDR2: MDHEN, SYDVKM. The DNA of the CDR3 is TGTGCCAGCAGTTTATGGGTTAGCCGGGACAGCTATAATTCACCCCTCCACTTT. Encoded protein: CASSLWVSRDSYNSPLHF.

This clone was counted a single time. The chain combines TRBV4-1 with TRBJ2-5; D is unclear. This CDR3 spans 14 amino acids. Germline V CDR1 and CDR2: MGHRA, YSYEKL. Trimming cost V 0 bases and J 2 bases, with 7 bases left between them. The CDR3 DNA sequence: TGCGCCAGCAGCCAAGATGGCACGCAAGAGACCCAGTACTTC. As protein: CASSQDGTQETQYF.

The V and J genes are TRBV5-4 and TRBJ2-1, with D perhaps TRBD2 (5 bases). With 4 bases removed from V and 0 bases from J, the gap between germline ends came to 14 bases. The CDR3 is made up of 16 amino acids. Looked up from germline, CDR1 is SGHNT and CDR2 is YYREEE (reference sequence). The CDR3 sequence: CASSSRAGSSYNEQFF. CDR3 nucleotides: TGTGCCAGCAGCAGTCGTGCGGGTTCCTCCTACAATGAGCAGTTCTTC.

The chain carries TRBV5-4 and TRBJ2-3, with 7 bases matching TRBD1. Germline lookup yields CDR1 SGHNT and CDR2 YYREEE (reference sequence). The V gene end was trimmed by 5 bases and the J gene end by 1 base; junction bases not matched to a gene: 4. The CDR3 is made up of 14 amino acids. CDR3 nucleotides: TGTGCCAGCAGTTTCGGGACAGGCACAGATACGCAGTATTTT. Its translation: CASSFGTGTDTQYF.

V usage is TRBV6-1 and J usage is TRBJ1-2; D not resolved. CDR3 length: 15 residues. The germline V and J ends were trimmed by 5 bases and 5 bases, with 18 bases remaining between them. Germline CDR1 MNHNS, CDR2 SASEGT. The CDR3: CASSKPGQLSYGYTF. DNA of the CDR3: TGTGCCAGCAGTAAACCAGGCCAGCTATCATATGGCTACACCTTC.

Remarks on this clone: At the DNA level, this CDR3 is encoded by other sequences in the same sample as well. The rearrangement uses TRBV5-1 and TRBJ1-1, with a tentative D call TRBD1 (5 bases). Germline V gene lookup returns CDR1 SGHRS and CDR2 YFSETQ. This CDR3 is built from 13 residues. Between the trimmed V and J ends, which lost 1 base and 4 bases, there was a span of 8 bases. The CDR3 sequence is CASSLTGITEAFF. The CDR3 nucleotides are TGCGCCAGCAGCTTGACAGGAATCACTGAAGCTTTCTTT.

J is TRBJ1-6 and V is TRBV27; possibly TRBD1 for D (6 bases). The germline V gene encodes CDR1 MNHEY and CDR2 SMNVEV (reference sequence). V was trimmed by 4 bases and J by 5 bases, leaving 18 bases between them. CDR3 length equals 17 residues. CDR3 in amino acids: CASSSIGTFSHNSPLHF. Here the CDR3 DNA reads TGTGCCAGCAGTTCTATCGGGACATTTTCTCATAATTCACCCCTCCACTTT.

The CDR3 sequence is CASSQERDRVAYEQYF. DNA for the CDR3: TGTGCCAGCAGCCAAGAGCGGGACAGGGTCGCCTACGAGCAGTACTTC. The rearrangement links TRBV14 to TRBJ2-7; TRBD1 matches at 9 bases. V was pared by 0 bases and J by 2 bases, with 5 bases of the junction left unmatched. CDR3 size: 16 residues. Germline assignment: CDR1 SGHDN and CDR2 FVKESK.

The J gene is TRBJ2-7, the V gene TRBV2; the D gene is possibly TRBD1 (6 bases). The CDR3 length is 14 residues. With 8 bases removed from V and 3 bases from J, the gap between germline ends came to 17 bases. The V gene's germline CDR1 is SNHLY and CDR2 FYNNEI. CDR3 in amino acids: CASYRVYELYEQYF. The CDR3 nucleotides read TGTGCCAGCTACAGGGTATACGAACTCTACGAGCAGTACTTC.

This chain connects TRBV7-9 to TRBJ2-7; 7 bases match TRBD1. The germline V gene has CDR1 SEHNR and CDR2 FQNEAQ (reference sequence). CDR3 length: 16 residues. Germline trimming cut 5 bases from V and 3 bases from J; bases unmatched to any gene: 13. Here the CDR3 reads CASSQTGLWIRYEQYF. The CDR3 region has the DNA TGTGCCAGCAGCCAGACAGGGTTGTGGATCCGCTACGAGCAGTACTTC.

The gene calls are TRBV2 and TRBJ2-3; D gene ambiguous. V lost 3 bases and J 1 base, leaving 8 bases between the germline ends. The CDR3 length is 14 residues. Germline V CDR1 and CDR2: SNHLY, FYNNEI. CDR3 loop: CASSDFIGTDTQYF. The CDR3 region has the DNA TGTGCCAGCAGTGATTTTATAGGCACAGATACGCAGTATTTT. Full variable domain (outside the CDR3, taken from reference TRBV2 and TRBJ2-3): EPEVTQTPSHQVTQMGQEVILRCVPISNHLYFYWYRQILGQKVEFLVSFYNNEISEKSEIFDDQFSVERPDGSNFTLKIRSTKLEDSAMYFCASSDFIGTDTQYFGPGTRLTVL.

The chain employs TRBV7-9 and TRBJ2-6; possibly TRBD2 for D (6 bases). The CDR3 contains 18 residues. Germline CDR1 reads SEHNR; CDR2 reads FQNEAQ (reference sequence). The V and J ends lost 4 bases and 0 bases respectively, with 16 bases between them. CDR3 DNA sequence: TGTGCCAGCAGCTCTCCGCGGGAAAGAAGCTCTGGGGCCAACGTCCTGACTTTC. Translating it yields CASSSPRERSSGANVLTF.

The V call is TRBV5-6, the J call TRBJ2-7, with TRBD1 identical over 8 bases. Germline V gives CDR1 SGHDT, CDR2 YYEEEE. This CDR3 contains 15 residues. The J segment lost 4 bases and the V segment lost 2 bases, leaving 8 bases of the junction unmatched. DNA of the CDR3: TGTGCCAGCAGCTTTGGAGGGACAGGTATTTACGAGCAGTACTTC. This gives the protein CASSFGGTGIYEQYF. Full variable domain (rest looked up from reference TRBV5-6 and TRBJ2-7): DAGVTQSPTHLIKTRGQQVTLRCSPKSGHDTVSWYQQALGQGPQFIFQYYEEEERQRGNFPDRFSGHQFPNYSSELNVNALLLGDSALYLCASSFGGTGIYEQYFGPGTRLTVT.

The chain has TRBV27 and TRBJ2-1, with TRBD2 matching 12 bases. CDR3 length equals 16 residues. V lost 7 bases and J lost 9; bases outside the gene matches: 13. Per the germline V gene, CDR1 is MNHEY and CDR2 is SMNVEV (reference sequence). CDR3 sequence reads: CASNQYWASGRGEQFF. CDR3 DNA sequence: TGTGCCAGCAATCAGTATTGGGCTAGCGGGAGGGGTGAGCAGTTCTTC.

V gene TRBV19 combines with J gene TRBJ1-5; no clear D. This CDR3 spans 12 amino acids. CDR1 is LNHDA and CDR2 is SQIVND in the germline V gene (reference sequence). The V and J ends lost 6 bases and 0 bases respectively, with 3 bases between them. CDR3 region: CASRSSNQPQHF. CDR3 coding DNA: TGTGCCAGTAGGAGTAGCAATCAGCCCCAGCATTTT. Full variable domain (remainder filled in from reference TRBV19 and TRBJ1-5): DGGITQSPKYLFRKEGQNVTLSCEQNLNHDAMYWYRQDPGQGLRLIYYSQIVNDFQKGDIAEGYSVSREKKESFPLTVTSAQKNPTAFYLCASRSSNQPQHFGDGTRLSIL.

The chain combines TRBV18 with TRBJ2-5, with D tentatively TRBD2 (5 bases). The V and J ends lost 6 bases and 2 bases respectively, with 10 bases between them. CDR1 and CDR2 (germline): KGHSH, LQKENI. The CDR3 length is 13 residues. The CDR3 loop is CASSPGNQETQYF. In nucleotides, the CDR3 is TGTGCCAGCTCTCCCGGGAATCAAGAGACCCAGTACTTC.

V usage is TRBV6-1 and J usage is TRBJ1-3; D is uncertain. The CDR3 contains 14 residues. With 7 bases removed from V and 0 bases from J, the gap between germline ends came to 10 bases. CDR1 and CDR2 (germline): MNHNS, SASEGT. CDR3 amino acids: CASTNTFSGNTIYF. The CDR3 DNA reads as TGTGCCAGCACCAACACATTCTCTGGAAACACCATATATTTT.

This clone was seen only once. The chain is built from TRBV4-1 and TRBJ1-2; possible D gene TRBD1, 5 bases. Germline CDR1 MGHRA, CDR2 YSYEKL. The V gene lost 1 base and the J gene lost 3 bases, with 15 bases spanning the gap. The CDR3 sequence is 16 residues long. The CDR3 sequence is CASSQAPQGRDYGYTF. The CDR3 DNA sequence: TGCGCCAGCAGCCAAGCCCCTCAGGGTAGGGACTATGGCTACACCTTC.